This is a list of T cell receptor beta chains from one sample in a study of beta chain features in type 1 diabetes. The table came from immunoSEQ multiplex PCR; TCRdb's copy has only in-frame clones and leaves some out. The sample contains around 340,000 clones, about a tenth of which appear only once. The sample comprised central memory CD4+ T cells from blood. These receptors came from a man under 40 with type 1 diabetes. Each CDR3 is given with its conserved first and last residue. D genes are given only for firm matches. Expanded clones get a size class; other rows say once, few or many, or leave the size out.

TRBJ1-1 | . | . | TRBV7-9 | TGTGCCAGCAGCTCAGGACTAACCGGGGGCACTGAAGCTTTCTTT | CASSSGLTGGTEAFF
TRBJ1-4 | few | . | TRBV7-2 | TGTGCCAGCAGCCCCCGGGGGGGCGATAATGAAAAACTGTTTTTT | CASSPRGGDNEKLFF
TRBJ1-2 | . | TRBD1 | TRBV29-1 | TGCAGCGTTGAAGATCAGACAGGGGGAGTGGGATATGGCTACACCTTC | CSVEDQTGGVGYGYTF
TRBJ2-3 | many | TRBD2 | TRBV28 | TGTGCCAGCAGTTTGGCGGGGGGGCCCTCAGATACGCAGTATTTT | CASSLAGGPSDTQYF
TRBJ1-1 | . | TRBD1 | TRBV7-2 | TGTGCCAGCAGCTTAAGACAGGGGCCCGAAGCTTTCTTT | CASSLRQGPEAFF
TRBJ2-1 | . | TRBD2 | TRBV6-5 | TGTGCCACCCGCGGGCTAGCGGGGTACAATGAGCAGTTCTTC | CATRGLAGYNEQFF
TRBJ1-1 | . | TRBD1 | TRBV4-3 | TGCGCCAGCAGCCAAGGGAGACAGGGTCCCAGGACTGAAGCTTTCTTT | CASSQGRQGPRTEAFF
TRBJ1-5 | . | . | TRBV30 | TGTGCCTGGACCCAGGGGAACGATCAGCCCCAGCATTTT | CAWTQGNDQPQHF
TRBJ2-3 | few | . | TRBV7-2 | TGTGCCAGCAGCTCGTCAGGAGGGACAGATACGCAGTATTTT | CASSSSGGTDTQYF
TRBJ1-1 | . | . | TRBV5-6 | TGTGCCAGCAGCTTGGACGGGGTACGGTCTTACACTGAAGCTTTCTTT | CASSLDGVRSYTEAFF
TRBJ1-2 | . | . | TRBV30 | TGTGCCTGGAGCGATTGGACAGACTATGGCTACACCTTC | CAWSDWTDYGYTF
TRBJ2-7 | few | TRBD2 | TRBV29-1 | TGCAGCGTTGAACATCTAGCGGGAAGCTCCTACGAGCAGTACTTC | CSVEHLAGSSYEQYF
TRBJ1-5 | . | . | TRBV30 | TGTGCCTGGAGCGGGACCCGGGGGAGCAATCAGCCCCAGCATTTT | CAWSGTRGSNQPQHF
TRBJ1-4 | few | . | TRBV5-4 | TGTGCCAGCAGCGAAACTACAGGCGCCGGGGAAAAACTGTTTTTT | CASSETTGAGEKLFF
TRBJ1-5 | . | . | TRBV15 | TGTGCCACCAGCAGAGCTATAAATGATCAGCCCCAGCATTTT | CATSRAINDQPQHF
TRBJ1-2 | few | . | TRBV27 | TGTGCCAGCAGTAAGCAGGGGTATACCTATGGCTACACCTTC | CASSKQGYTYGYTF
TRBJ2-7 | . | . | TRBV5-1 | TGCGCCAGCAGCTTGGACAGGGCCTACGAGCAGTACTTC | CASSLDRAYEQYF
TRBJ2-5 | . | TRBD1 | TRBV19 | TGTGCCAGTCGACAGGGGGAGACCCAGTACTTC | CASRQGETQYF
TRBJ2-3 | . | . | TRBV4-2 | TGTGCCAGCAGCCAAGATAGAGGTTCAGATACGCAGTATTTT | CASSQDRGSDTQYF
TRBJ2-2 | few | . | TRBV7-9 | TGTGCCAGCAGCCTACAGGCAACTGGTTCGGGGGAGCTGTTTTTT | CASSLQATGSGELFF
TRBJ1-2 | few | . | TRBV10-3 | TGTGCCATCAGGATGGGGTCAACCTATGGCTACACCTTC | CAIRMGSTYGYTF
TRBJ2-7 | . | . | TRBV18 | TGTGCCAGCTCACCACCGCGAGGGGTCCAGTACGAGCAGTACTTC | CASSPPRGVQYEQYF
TRBJ1-6 | few | . | TRBV5-5 | TGTGCCAGCAGCGGAGATCTAGCACCCCTCCACTTT | CASSGDLAPLHF
TRBJ2-1 | . | . | TRBV6-5 | TGTGCCAGCAGTGAAAGTGGGGCCGGCGAGCAGTTCTTC | CASSESGAGEQFF
TRBJ1-6 | . | TRBD1 | TRBV10-3 | TGTGCCAGCAGTTACACTCAGACAGGGGCTGATTCACCCCTCCACTTT | CASSYTQTGADSPLHF
TRBJ2-3 | . | TRBD2 | TRBV7-9 | TGTGCCAGCAGCTACATTAGCGGGGGGTACGCAGATACGCAGTATTTT | CASSYISGGYADTQYF
TRBJ2-3 | few | TRBD2 | TRBV19 | TGTGCCAGTAGCGTTTTAGCGGGGGTCGCAGATACGCAGTATTTT | CASSVLAGVADTQYF
TRBJ1-1 | few | . | TRBV30 | TGTGCCTGGAGTTTCGGACAGAACACTGAAGCTTTCTTT | CAWSFGQNTEAFF
TRBJ2-3 | . | . | TRBV7-2 | TGTGCCAGCAGCTTCGACGGGGGGCCAGATACGCAGTATTTT | CASSFDGGPDTQYF
TRBJ2-5 | . | . | TRBV18 | TGTGCCAGCTCACCACCGGGGCAGGGGAAGGGAGAGACCCAGTACTTC | CASSPPGQGKGETQYF
TRBJ2-7 | few | TRBD2 | TRBV11-2 | TGTGCCAGCAGCTTAGATCGAGCGGGGAGGATCGAGCAGTACTTC | CASSLDRAGRIEQYF
TRBJ2-7 | . | . | TRBV7-2 | TGTGCCAGCAGCCTCAGCTCTTCCTCCTACGAGCAGTACTTC | CASSLSSSSYEQYF
TRBJ1-1 | . | . | TRBV6-6 | TGTGCCAGCAGTCCCGCACTCGTTTCTGAAGCTTTCTTT | CASSPALVSEAFF
TRBJ2-1 | . | TRBD2 | TRBV2 | TGTGCCAGCAGTGTCACTAGCGGGCCCCCGGGGTTCTTC | CASSVTSGPPGFF
TRBJ1-5 | few | TRBD1 | TRBV10-3 | TGTGCCATCAGTGGACAGGGTGGCGGCAATCAGCCCCAGCATTTT | CAISGQGGGNQPQHF
TRBJ2-3 | . | TRBD2 | TRBV7-9 | TGTGCCAGCAGCCAAACGCTTGCGGGGGTCACAGATACGCAGTATTTT | CASSQTLAGVTDTQYF
TRBJ2-5 | . | . | TRBV2 | TGTGCCAGCAGCTTTGATAGAGAGACCCAGTACTTC | CASSFDRETQYF
TRBJ1-5 | . | . | TRBV7-2 | TGTGCCAGCAGCTTCGGATTAGCAGCGGATTCCCAGCATTTT | CASSFGLAADSQHF
TRBJ1-1 | . | . | TRBV19 | TGTGCCAGTAGTAGGCCCAGGGGATTGTCGGCTGAAGCTTTCTTT | CASSRPRGLSAEAFF
TRBJ1-3 | . | . | TRBV6-5 | TGTGCCAGCAGCCCCATAGTGGGAGGAAACACCATATATTTT | CASSPIVGGNTIYF
TRBJ2-3 | few | . | TRBV5-1 | TGCGCCAGCAGCTTGAATGCAGATACGCAGTATTTT | CASSLNADTQYF
TRBJ2-5 | many | TRBD1 | TRBV27 | TGTGCCAGCAGGGGGACAGGGGGCATAGAGACCCAGTACTTC | CASRGTGGIETQYF
TRBJ2-7 | few | TRBD1 | TRBV6-1 | TGTGCCAGCAGTACTCGGGACAGGGGCTCCTACGAGCAGTACTTC | CASSTRDRGSYEQYF
TRBJ1-1 | . | TRBD1 | TRBV2 | TGTGCCAGCAGTGAGGGACAGGGAACTGAAGCTTTCTTT | CASSEGQGTEAFF
TRBJ2-1 | many | . | TRBV14 | TGTGCCAGCAGCCAAGATCTGGGAACTGAGCAGTTCTTC | CASSQDLGTEQFF
TRBJ1-3 | . | . | TRBV29-1 | TGCAGCGTTGAAGTTTACGCAGCATCTGGAAACACCATATATTTT | CSVEVYAASGNTIYF
TRBJ2-5 | . | . | TRBV7-2 | TGTGCCAGCAGCTTGTACCAAGAGACCCAGTACTTC | CASSLYQETQYF
TRBJ2-3 | . | . | TRBV7-9 | TGTGCCAGCAGCTTAGCAGGGTTTGGAGATACGCAGTATTTT | CASSLAGFGDTQYF
TRBJ1-1 | few | . | TRBV27 | TGTGCCAGCAGTACCCCTAGGGACGAGAACACTGAAGCTTTCTTT | CASSTPRDENTEAFF
TRBJ2-7 | . | TRBD2 | TRBV5-4 | TGTGCCAGCAGCCCTGGTGGGGCTAGCGGGGGGGCCTACGAGCAGTACTTC | CASSPGGASGGAYEQYF
TRBJ2-7 | . | . | TRBV6-1 | TGTGCCAGCAGTGTCCCAAGGGGAAGGGGCGAGCAGTACTTC | CASSVPRGRGEQYF
TRBJ1-1 | few | TRBD1 | TRBV29-1 | TGCAGCGTTGAAGTACATGGACAGGTTGACCATTACTTGAACACTGAAGCTTTCTTT | CSVEVHGQVDHYLNTEAFF
TRBJ2-3 | few | . | TRBV4-3 | TGCGCCAGCAGCCTTGACAGGCGGGATACGCAGTATTTT | CASSLDRRDTQYF
TRBJ2-2 | . | TRBD1 | TRBV7-2 | TGTGCCAGCAGCCTGGGGACAGGGGTGCGGACCGGGGAGCTGTTTTTT | CASSLGTGVRTGELFF
TRBJ1-2 | few | . | TRBV7-2 | TGTGCCAGCAGCTCCTATCCTAACTATGGCTACACCTTC | CASSSYPNYGYTF
TRBJ1-6 | few | . | TRBV7-2 | TGTGCCAGCAGCTTAGATGGGAAGTCACCCCTCCACTTT | CASSLDGKSPLHF
TRBJ2-7 | many | . | TRBV2 | TGTGCCAGCAGTGAGGCCTACGAGCAGTACTTC | CASSEAYEQYF
TRBJ1-2 | few | TRBD1 | TRBV6-6 | TGTGCCAGCGTAGGGGGCGCCGATGGCTACACCTTC | CASVGGADGYTF
TRBJ2-3 | . | . | TRBV23-1 | TGCGCCAGCAGTCCCGGGACCACTAGCACAGATACGCAGTATTTT | CASSPGTTSTDTQYF
TRBJ2-1 | . | . | TRBV7-2 | TGTGCCAGCAGCTTAGACGCAGCCTACAATGAGCAGTTCTTC | CASSLDAAYNEQFF